The 5 T cell receptor beta chains presented below share a single source sample, sequenced in a study of T cells in Graves' hyperthyroidism and ophthalmopathy. Amplification of TCR beta CDR3 regions was performed using RNA transcripts as template. A first-round RT-PCR of the TCR CDR3 used the HTBI primer set. One entry per CDR3 protein results from TCRdb running MiXCR on the multiplex PCR reads. The sample holds under 350,000 distinct CDR3 sequences; about 13% are singletons and the top ten take roughly 7.9%. The sample was blood. The receptors originated from a woman between 40 and 55 years old with Graves' hyperthyroidism.

The table lists this clonotype with many counts. The J gene is TRBJ2-5, the V gene TRBV28, with 8 bases matching TRBD2. V lost 5 bases, J lost 5 bases, and 13 bases stayed unmatched. In germline, CDR1 is MDHEN, CDR2 SYDVKM. The CDR3 has 16 residues. In DNA form, the CDR3 reads TGTGCCAGCAGTCCCCAGGGAGCGGGAGTGTGGGAGACCCAGTACTTC. Protein: CASSPQGAGVWETQYF.

The CDR3 region has the DNA TGCAGTGCTAGAGATCAACGGACAGGGGCTGGTGAAGCTTTCTTT. The encoded protein is CSARDQRTGAGEAFF. V is TRBV20-1 and J is TRBJ1-1; 9 nucleotides line up with TRBD1. This CDR3 is 15 amino acids long. The V segment lost 0 bases and the J segment 7 bases; nucleotides outside the gene matches: 9. CDR1 and CDR2 (germline): DFQATT, SNEGSKA (reference sequence).

This clonotype was counted many times. The gene calls are TRBV5-1 and TRBJ1-6, with 7 bases matching TRBD1. Losses at the gene ends were 4 bases for V and 10 bases for J; bases not matched to a gene: 5. The CDR3 totals 13 residues. CDR1 and CDR2 from the germline V gene are SGHRS and YFSETQ. Here the CDR3 reads CASSGGGRSPLHF. CDR3 bases: TGCGCCAGCAGCGGAGGGGGCCGGTCACCCCTCCACTTT.

This clonotype appeared a few times. The chain carries TRBV7-9 and TRBJ1-5, with TRBD1 matching over 9 bases. The V segment lost 1 base and the J segment 4 bases; nucleotides outside the gene matches: 5. The CDR3 spans 16 residues. Germline V gene sequence: CDR1 SEHNR, CDR2 FQNEAQ (reference sequence). In DNA form, the CDR3 reads TGTGCCAGCAGCTTAGGGGGACAGGGAAGGAATCAGCCCCAGCATTTT. This encodes CASSLGGQGRNQPQHF.

This clonotype was recorded at least ten times. The chain has TRBV11-2 and TRBJ2-7; possibly TRBD1 for D (6 bases). Trimming stripped 5 bases from V and 0 bases from J, with 14 bases between. There are 15 residues in the CDR3. Germline V lookup: CDR1 SGHAT, CDR2 FQNNGV. The CDR3 coding sequence is TGTGCCAGCAGCAGAGAAGGGACACCCTCCTACGAGCAGTACTTC. This codes for CASSREGTPSYEQYF.